This is a list of T cell receptor beta chains from one sample in a study of cytomegalovirus exposure and HLA in healthy donors. Profiling relied on immunoSEQ multiplex PCR, and the TCRdb table lists in-frame clones only, not all of them. The repertoire consists of roughly 200,000 clones, with 80% to 90% occurring once and the leading ten covering 2.9%. Sequenced material: PBMCs. The source of these receptors is a man under 40 in good health and CMV-seronegative. Each CDR3 is given with its conserved first and last residue. The D gene is left open where the match is weak. Only part of the rows carry a size: once, few, many, or a class if the clone is expanded.

D gene	V gene	clone size	CDR3 length	J gene	CDR3 protein	CDR3 DNA
TRBD2	TRBV6-9	NA	19	TRBJ2-3	CASSYSLGLAGASTDTQYF	TGTGCCAGCAGTTATTCCTTGGGACTAGCGGGGGCTAGCACAGATACGCAGTATTTT
NA	TRBV9	once	15	TRBJ2-3	CASSASWGGTDTQYF	TGTGCCAGCAGCGCCAGCTGGGGGGGCACAGATACGCAGTATTTT
NA	TRBV28	NA	15	TRBJ1-1	CASRRTVWGNTEAFF	TGTGCCAGCAGGCGGACAGTCTGGGGGAACACTGAAGCTTTCTTT
NA	TRBV28	NA	15	TRBJ2-6	CAIRGQSSGANVLTF	TGTGCCATCCGTGGGCAGAGCTCTGGGGCCAACGTCCTGACTTTC
NA	TRBV28	NA	16	TRBJ1-3	CASSLWQGGEGNTIYF	TGTGCCAGCAGTTTATGGCAGGGAGGCGAGGGAAACACCATATATTTT
NA	TRBV4-3	NA	15	TRBJ2-1	CASSQDEATLGEQFF	TGCGCCAGCAGCCAAGATGAGGCGACTTTGGGTGAGCAGTTCTTC
NA	TRBV2	NA	11	TRBJ2-7	CASSDIYEQYF	TGTGCCAGCAGTGACATCTACGAGCAGTACTTC
NA	TRBV4-1	NA	15	TRBJ2-7	CASSPGQGNYYEQYF	TGCGCCAGCAGCCCAGGCCAGGGTAATTACTACGAGCAGTACTTC
TRBD1	TRBV18	NA	14	TRBJ1-4	CASSPDRVAEKLFF	TGTGCCAGCTCACCGGACAGGGTGGCTGAAAAACTGTTTTTT
NA	TRBV2	NA	14	TRBJ1-2	CASRWAEANYGYTF	TGTGCCAGCAGGTGGGCAGAAGCTAACTATGGCTACACCTTC
TRBD1	TRBV5-1	NA	17	TRBJ1-2	CASSQGQGIGLNYGYTF	TGCGCCAGCAGCCAGGGACAGGGGATAGGCCTAAACTATGGCTACACCTTC
NA	TRBV28	NA	15	TRBJ1-2	CASSLGGRTNYGYTF	TGTGCCAGCAGTTTAGGGGGCCGAACTAACTATGGCTACACCTTC
TRBD1	TRBV5-1	NA	14	TRBJ2-7	CASSRDRTSYEQYF	TGCGCCAGCAGCAGGGACAGGACCTCCTACGAGCAGTACTTC
TRBD1	TRBV7-8	NA	14	TRBJ2-7	CASSVRQGAGEQYF	TGTGCCAGCAGCGTACGACAGGGGGCGGGAGAGCAGTACTTC
NA	TRBV4-1	NA	14	TRBJ2-3	CASSQESARDTQYF	TGCGCCAGCAGCCAGGAGTCCGCCCGGGATACGCAGTATTTT
TRBD1	TRBV2	NA	15	TRBJ1-2	CASSRTGYFNYGYTF	TGTGCCAGCAGTAGGACAGGCTACTTCAACTATGGCTACACCTTC
NA	TRBV19	few	14	TRBJ1-1	CASSPLTVNTEAFF	TGTGCCAGTAGTCCCCTGACAGTGAACACTGAAGCTTTCTTT
TRBD1	TRBV9	NA	13	TRBJ1-1	CASSPGQEVEAFF	TGTGCCAGCAGCCCGGGACAGGAAGTTGAAGCTTTCTTT
NA	TRBV5-4	few	15	TRBJ1-1	CASSRPTGLDTEAFF	TGTGCCAGCAGCAGGCCAACAGGGCTTGACACTGAAGCTTTCTTT
NA	TRBV5-6	NA	12	TRBJ2-7	CASSWGEDEQYF	TGTGCCAGCAGCTGGGGGGAGGACGAGCAGTACTTC
NA	TRBV28	NA	15	TRBJ2-5	CASSLRGLGGETQYF	TGTGCCAGCAGTTTAAGAGGGCTGGGGGGTGAGACCCAGTACTTC
NA	TRBV27	NA	14	TRBJ1-1	CASSQSDKNAEAFF	TGTGCCAGCTCTCAATCTGACAAGAACGCTGAAGCTTTCTTT
NA	TRBV4-3	NA	17	TRBJ2-1	CASSQERGPSSYNEQFF	TGCGCCAGCAGCCAAGAGCGGGGGCCGAGCTCCTACAATGAGCAGTTCTTC
TRBD2	TRBV6-5	NA	15	TRBJ2-5	CAASFPGGHPETQYF	TGTGCCGCGAGTTTTCCGGGGGGGCATCCAGAGACCCAGTACTTC
TRBD1	TRBV11-1	NA	12	TRBJ2-7	CASSWTTGPQYF	TGTGCCAGCAGCTGGACGACAGGGCCGCAGTACTTC
NA	TRBV27	NA	14	TRBJ2-3	CASSLSVATDTQYF	TGTGCCAGCAGTTTATCAGTAGCAACAGATACGCAGTATTTT
TRBD2	TRBV11-2	NA	18	TRBJ2-3	CASSFYYTSGGVADTQYF	TGTGCCAGCAGCTTCTATTACACTAGCGGGGGGGTAGCAGATACGCAGTATTTT
TRBD2	TRBV5-4	NA	14	TRBJ2-3	CASSLRTSADTQYF	TGTGCCAGCAGCCTCCGAACTAGCGCAGATACGCAGTATTTT
TRBD1	TRBV28	NA	15	TRBJ1-1	CASSLRTGVSTEAFF	TGTGCCAGCAGTTTAAGAACAGGGGTGAGCACTGAAGCTTTCTTT
TRBD2	TRBV4-2	NA	16	TRBJ2-7	CASSQDVAGGSYEQYF	TGTGCCAGCAGCCAAGACGTGGCGGGGGGCTCCTACGAGCAGTACTTC
NA	TRBV19	few	12	TRBJ1-2	CATEGTVRGYTF	TGTGCCACCGAGGGGACTGTTCGGGGCTACACCTTC
NA	TRBV19	once	15	TRBJ1-5	CASRQGKWGNQPQHF	TGTGCCAGTAGGCAGGGGAAATGGGGCAATCAGCCCCAGCATTTT
NA	TRBV5-1	NA	15	TRBJ2-7	CASSPRHGAGYEQYF	TGCGCCAGCAGCCCGCGACACGGCGCGGGCTACGAGCAGTACTTC
TRBD2	TRBV19	NA	13	TRBJ2-7	CASSPRRGDEQYF	TGTGCCAGTAGTCCGCGACGGGGGGACGAGCAGTACTTC
TRBD1	TRBV29-1	once	15	TRBJ2-7	CSVEDHRGQGYEQYF	TGCAGCGTTGAAGATCACCGGGGACAGGGCTACGAGCAGTACTTC
TRBD2	TRBV4-2	NA	15	TRBJ2-1	CASSPLAGGPEEQFF	TGTGCCAGCAGCCCCCTAGCGGGGGGGCCGGAGGAGCAGTTCTTC
NA	TRBV11-1	NA	15	TRBJ2-7	CASSLGQNPSYEQYF	TGTGCCAGCAGCTTAGGACAGAACCCCTCCTACGAGCAGTACTTC
TRBD1	TRBV5-1	NA	15	TRBJ1-1	CASSSGTGLNTEAFF	TGCGCCAGCAGCTCCGGGACAGGATTGAACACTGAAGCTTTCTTT
NA	TRBV28	NA	12	TRBJ1-1	CASSFLYTEAFF	TGTGCCAGCAGTTTCTTGTACACTGAAGCTTTCTTT
TRBD1	TRBV6-5	NA	13	TRBJ2-7	CASGRDSSYEQYF	TGTGCCAGCGGCCGGGACAGCTCCTACGAGCAGTACTTC
TRBD1	TRBV4-3	NA	18	TRBJ2-1	CASSQHPTGGVDYNEQFF	TGCGCCAGCAGCCAGCATCCTACAGGGGGCGTCGACTACAATGAGCAGTTCTTC
NA	TRBV5-1	NA	14	TRBJ1-2	CASSPDSHNYGYTF	TGCGCCAGCAGCCCGGACAGTCATAACTATGGCTACACCTTC
NA	TRBV9	NA	15	TRBJ2-6	CASRKGGSGANVLTF	TGTGCCAGCCGAAAGGGAGGCTCTGGGGCCAACGTCCTGACTTTC
NA	TRBV7-8	NA	15	TRBJ2-5	CASSLEGVRQETQYF	TGTGCCAGCAGCTTAGAAGGGGTCAGGCAAGAGACCCAGTACTTC